The sequence of this TCR beta chain was determined in a study of T cell responses to AZD1222 COVID-19 vaccine. Study-wide context: Second-dose groups at about 4 or about 12 weeks were pooled.

V shed 6 bases and J shed 0 bases, with 18 bases lying between them. The CDR3 spans 16 residues. CDR1 is SGHKS, CDR2 YYEKEE, per germline (reference sequence). Profiled with immunoSEQ multiplex PCR; TCRdb holds only in-frame clones, not every one. Of 100,000 or so clones in the sample, 82% were seen once. The sample in question was peripheral blood, obtained on day 0 of AZD1222 vaccination. The source is an adult in good health. V is TRBV5-5 and J is TRBJ1-1; D ambiguous. The CDR3: CASNVERWQLNTEAFF. The CDR3 region has the DNA TGTGCCAGCAACGTCGAACGGTGGCAGCTGAACACTGAAGCTTTCTTT.